This T cell receptor (beta chain) was recovered during a study of blood T cells in healthy people across ages. PBMCs numbering at least 7 million were isolated per sample. For the second PCR, which ran for roughly 6 to 12 cycles, a sample-barcoded 5' primer and a J-beta primer mix were used. TCRdb used MiXCR to reprocess the 5' RACE reads, holding one entry per CDR3 protein. The sample records fewer than 2,000,000 distinct CDR3 sequences, about 31% being singletons. Trimming at V came to 4 bases and at J to 5 bases, leaving 7 bases not matched to a gene. Germline lookup yields CDR1 SGHNT and CDR2 YYREEE (reference sequence). There are 15 residues in the CDR3.

The TCR sequence derives from a woman aged 30 to 39 in good health. The sample was blood. This chain joins TRBV5-4 and TRBJ2-1, with TRBD1 matching over 9 bases. As DNA, the CDR3 is TGTGCCAGCAGCGCCGGGACAGGGATTCACAATGAGCAGTTCTTC. As protein: CASSAGTGIHNEQFF.